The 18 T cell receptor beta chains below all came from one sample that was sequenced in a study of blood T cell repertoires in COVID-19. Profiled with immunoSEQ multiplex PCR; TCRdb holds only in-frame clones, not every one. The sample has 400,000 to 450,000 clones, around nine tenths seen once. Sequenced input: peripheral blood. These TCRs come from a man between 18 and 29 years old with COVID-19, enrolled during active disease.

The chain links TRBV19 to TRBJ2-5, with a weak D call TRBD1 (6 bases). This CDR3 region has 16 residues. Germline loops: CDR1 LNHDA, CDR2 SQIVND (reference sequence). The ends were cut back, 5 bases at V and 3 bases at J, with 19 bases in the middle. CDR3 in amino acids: CASSVRRSGQEETQYF. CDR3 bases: TGTGCCAGTAGTGTCCGCCGCTCGGGACAAGAAGAGACCCAGTACTTC. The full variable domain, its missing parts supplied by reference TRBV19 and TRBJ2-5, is DGGITQSPKYLFRKEGQNVTLSCEQNLNHDAMYWYRQDPGQGLRLIYYSQIVNDFQKGDIAEGYSVSREKKESFPLTVTSAQKNPTAFYLCASSVRRSGQEETQYFGPGTRLLVL.

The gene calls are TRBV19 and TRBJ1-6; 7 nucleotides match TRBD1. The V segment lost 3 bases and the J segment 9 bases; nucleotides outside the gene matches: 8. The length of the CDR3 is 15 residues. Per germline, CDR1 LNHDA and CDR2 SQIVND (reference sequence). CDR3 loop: CASSITEGAISPLHF. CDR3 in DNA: TGTGCCAGTAGTATCACGGAGGGGGCAATTTCACCCCTCCACTTT.

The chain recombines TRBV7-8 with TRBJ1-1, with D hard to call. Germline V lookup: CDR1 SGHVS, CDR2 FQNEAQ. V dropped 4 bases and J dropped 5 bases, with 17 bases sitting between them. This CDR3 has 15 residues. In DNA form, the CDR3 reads TGTGCCAGCAGCTCGGATTCCGGGGTAAGGACTGAAGCTTTCTTT. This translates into CASSSDSGVRTEAFF.

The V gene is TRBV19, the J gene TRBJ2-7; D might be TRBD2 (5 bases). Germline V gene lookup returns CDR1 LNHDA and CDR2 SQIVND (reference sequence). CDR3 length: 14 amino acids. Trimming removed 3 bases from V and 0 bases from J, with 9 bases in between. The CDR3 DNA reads TGTGCCAGTAGTATCGCTGGGAGCTCCTACGAGCAGTACTTC. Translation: CASSIAGSSYEQYF.

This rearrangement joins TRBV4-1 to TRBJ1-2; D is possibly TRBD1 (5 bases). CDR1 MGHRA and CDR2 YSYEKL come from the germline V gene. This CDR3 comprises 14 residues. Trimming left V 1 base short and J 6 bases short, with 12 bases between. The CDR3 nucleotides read TGCGCCAGCAGCCAAGGGGGGGAGATGGATGGCTACACCTTC. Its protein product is CASSQGGEMDGYTF.

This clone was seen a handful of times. CDR3 in amino acids: CASSQAGPANYGYTF. CDR3 nucleotide sequence: TGTGCCAGCAGCCAGGCAGGGCCAGCCAACTATGGCTACACCTTC. The chain is built from TRBV11-3 and TRBJ1-2; TRBD1 might be the D (5 bases). Trimming took off 5 bases at V and 2 bases at J, with 15 bases between the two ends. The CDR3 consists of 15 residues. Germline CDR1 reads SGHNT; CDR2 reads YENEEA.

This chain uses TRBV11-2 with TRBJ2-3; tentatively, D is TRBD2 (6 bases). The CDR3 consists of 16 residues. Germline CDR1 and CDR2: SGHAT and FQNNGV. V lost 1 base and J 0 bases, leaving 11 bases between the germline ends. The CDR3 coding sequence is TGTGCCAGCAGCTTAGCGGGGAGGACTAGCACAGATACGCAGTATTTT. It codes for CASSLAGRTSTDTQYF.

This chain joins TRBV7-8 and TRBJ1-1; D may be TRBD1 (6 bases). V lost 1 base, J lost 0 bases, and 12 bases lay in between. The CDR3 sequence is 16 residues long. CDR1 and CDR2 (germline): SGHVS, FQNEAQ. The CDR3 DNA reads TGTGCCAGCAGCTTAGGGACAGAACTCATGAACACTGAAGCTTTCTTT. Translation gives CASSLGTELMNTEAFF.

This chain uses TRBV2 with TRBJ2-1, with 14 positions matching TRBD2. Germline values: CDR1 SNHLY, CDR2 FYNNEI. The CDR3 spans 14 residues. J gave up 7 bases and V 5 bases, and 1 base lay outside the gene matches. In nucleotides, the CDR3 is TGTGCCAGCAGTCGGACTAGCGGGAGGAATGAGCAGTTCTTC. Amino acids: CASSRTSGRNEQFF.

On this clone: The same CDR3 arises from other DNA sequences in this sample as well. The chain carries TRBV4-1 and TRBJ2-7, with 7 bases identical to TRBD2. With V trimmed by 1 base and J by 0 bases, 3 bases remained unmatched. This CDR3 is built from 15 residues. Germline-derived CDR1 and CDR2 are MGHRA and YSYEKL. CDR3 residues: CASSQASGGSYEQYF. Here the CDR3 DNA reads TGCGCCAGCAGCCAAGCCTCGGGGGGCTCCTACGAGCAGTACTTC.

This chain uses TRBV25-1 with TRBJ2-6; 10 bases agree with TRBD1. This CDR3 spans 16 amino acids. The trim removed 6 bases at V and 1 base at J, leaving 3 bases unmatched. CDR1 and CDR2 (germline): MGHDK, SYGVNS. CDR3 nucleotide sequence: TGTGCCAGCAGGGGACAGGGGTCGTCTGGGGCCAACGTCCTGACTTTC. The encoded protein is CASRGQGSSGANVLTF.

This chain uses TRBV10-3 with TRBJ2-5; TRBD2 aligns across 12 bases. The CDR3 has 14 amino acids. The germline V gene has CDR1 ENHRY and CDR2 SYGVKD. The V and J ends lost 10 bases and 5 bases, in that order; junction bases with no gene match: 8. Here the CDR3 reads CATASGGAEETQYF. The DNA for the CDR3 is TGTGCCACGGCTAGCGGGGGGGCCGAGGAGACCCAGTACTTC.

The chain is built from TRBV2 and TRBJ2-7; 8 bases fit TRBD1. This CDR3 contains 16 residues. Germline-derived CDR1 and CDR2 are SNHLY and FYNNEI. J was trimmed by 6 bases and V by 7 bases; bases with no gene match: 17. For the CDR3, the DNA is TGTGCCAGCACTCCAGATGGGGGACAGGCGGCCCTCGAGCAGTACTTC. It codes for CASTPDGGQAALEQYF.

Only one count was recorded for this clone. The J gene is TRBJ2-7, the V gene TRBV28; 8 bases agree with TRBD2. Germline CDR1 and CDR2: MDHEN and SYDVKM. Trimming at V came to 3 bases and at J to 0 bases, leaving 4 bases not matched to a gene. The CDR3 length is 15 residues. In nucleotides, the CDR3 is TGTGCCAGCAGTTTCCGAGGACTAGCCTCCTACGAGCAGTACTTC. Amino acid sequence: CASSFRGLASYEQYF.

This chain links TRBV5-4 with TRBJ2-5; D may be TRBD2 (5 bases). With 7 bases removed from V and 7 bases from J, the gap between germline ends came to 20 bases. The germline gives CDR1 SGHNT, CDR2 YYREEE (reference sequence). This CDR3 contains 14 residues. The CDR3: CASAEERSGGTQYF. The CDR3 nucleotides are TGTGCCAGCGCCGAAGAGCGGTCTGGCGGGACCCAGTACTTC.

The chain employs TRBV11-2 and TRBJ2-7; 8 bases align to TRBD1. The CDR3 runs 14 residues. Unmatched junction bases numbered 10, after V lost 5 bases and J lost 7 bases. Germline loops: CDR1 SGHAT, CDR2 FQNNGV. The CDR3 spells CASSPARQGMEQYF. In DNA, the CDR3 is TGTGCCAGCAGCCCGGCCAGACAGGGGATGGAGCAGTACTTC.

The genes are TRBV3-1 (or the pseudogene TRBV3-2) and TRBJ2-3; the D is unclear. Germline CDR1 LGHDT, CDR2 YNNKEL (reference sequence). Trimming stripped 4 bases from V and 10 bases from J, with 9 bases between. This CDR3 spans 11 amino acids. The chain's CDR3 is CASSRYPAQYF. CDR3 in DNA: TGTGCCAGCAGCCGGTATCCAGCGCAGTATTTT.

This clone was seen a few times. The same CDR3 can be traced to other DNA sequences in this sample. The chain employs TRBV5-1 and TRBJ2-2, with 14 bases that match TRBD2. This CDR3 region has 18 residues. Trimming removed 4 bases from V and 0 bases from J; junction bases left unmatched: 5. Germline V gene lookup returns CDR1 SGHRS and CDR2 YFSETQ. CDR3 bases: TGCGCCAGCAGCCGCGGGACTAGCGGGGGCCCGAACACCGGGGAGCTGTTTTTT. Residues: CASSRGTSGGPNTGELFF.